The entry below describes one T cell receptor beta chain. What it binds is not known. The entry originates in a study of radiation and T cells in renal cell carcinoma. The CDR3 is 15 residues long. Germline V gives CDR1 LGHNA, CDR2 YSLEER. Trimming took off 0 bases at V and 5 bases at J, with 13 bases between the two ends. Study-level results: From baseline, blood top tumor clonotypes peaked at 2 weeks post-radiation. No pretreatment tumor biopsies were available for baseline clonotypes.

Generated by immunoSEQ multiplex PCR, the TCRdb table keeps only in-frame clones and is missing some. This sample has 100,000 to 150,000 clones; 81% occur once, and the top ten carry roughly 5%. Indicated time point: blood 2 weeks post-SBRT. The treatment denotes: 15 Gy SBRT to primary tumor, nephrectomy 4 weeks later. This renal cell carcinoma was of the clear cell type. This clonotype originated in a man aged 50 to 60 with renal cell carcinoma. The sample was blood, taken from a patient whose treatment included radiotherapy and nephrectomy. The chain uses TRBV4-3 and TRBJ1-1; D might be TRBD1 (6 bases). The CDR3 region has the DNA TGCGCCAGCAGCCAAGAAGGCAGGGGACAAACTGAAGCTTTCTTT. Translation: CASSQEGRGQTEAFF.